This T cell receptor (beta chain) came from a study of shared clonotypes between healthy human individuals. V was clipped by 3 bases and J by 2 bases, with 13 bases between them. Germline loops: CDR1 MDHEN, CDR2 SYDVKM. CDR3 size: 15 residues. Sequencing was performed with immunoSEQ multiplex PCR; in TCRdb, only in-frame clones are kept and a portion is missing. The sample holds about 530,000 clones, 96% seen once. Sequenced: naive CD4+ T cells sorted from blood. Subset in this sample: CD45RA+ positively selected. The genes are TRBV28 and TRBJ1-1, with D hard to call. The receptor was isolated from a woman aged 25 to 39 in good health. CDR3 coding DNA: TGTGCCAGCAGTTTGCCTTCGCCCCAAAACACTGAAGCTTTCTTT. Translating it yields CASSLPSPQNTEAFF.